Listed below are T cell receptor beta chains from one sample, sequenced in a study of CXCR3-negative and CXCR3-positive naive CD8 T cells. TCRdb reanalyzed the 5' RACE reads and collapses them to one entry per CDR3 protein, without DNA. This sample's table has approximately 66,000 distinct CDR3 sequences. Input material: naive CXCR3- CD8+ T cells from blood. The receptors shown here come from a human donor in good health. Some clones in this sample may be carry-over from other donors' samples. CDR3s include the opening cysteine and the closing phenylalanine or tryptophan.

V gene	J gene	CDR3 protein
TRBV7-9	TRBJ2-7	CASSQIPHEQYF
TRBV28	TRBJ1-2	CASSPLGQEINYGYTF
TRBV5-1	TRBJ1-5	CASSLTAGDYQPQHF
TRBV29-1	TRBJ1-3	CSVWTGDSGNTIYF
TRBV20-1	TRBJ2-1	CSAKTSGSWNEQFF
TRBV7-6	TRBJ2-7	CASSPVTSGSIYEQYF
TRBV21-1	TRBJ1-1	CASSNEMGGWGNTEAFF
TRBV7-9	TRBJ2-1	CASSLPLAGQNEQFF
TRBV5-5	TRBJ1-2	CASSLGRDYGYTF
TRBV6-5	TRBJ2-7	CASSPSGQTSEQYF
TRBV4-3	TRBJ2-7	CASSQDPRGTSYEQYF
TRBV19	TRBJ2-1	CASTIGPGLGWNEQFF
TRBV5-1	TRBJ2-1	CASSLDSGRFDEQFF
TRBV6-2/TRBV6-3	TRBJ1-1	CASSFAGVGELMNTEAFF
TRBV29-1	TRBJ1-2	CSVGLNDGQGIYGYTF
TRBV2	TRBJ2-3	CASSDRPGRDEDTQYF
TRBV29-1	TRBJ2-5	CSVESRPDQETQYF
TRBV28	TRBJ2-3	CASSFMTSGWDTQYF
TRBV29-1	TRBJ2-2	CSVEAENTGELFF
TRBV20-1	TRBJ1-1	CSARVLGQGWTEAFF
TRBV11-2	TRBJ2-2	CASSRAGGPLFF
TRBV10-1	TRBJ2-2	CASSESALAENTGELFF
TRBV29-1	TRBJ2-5	CSVEGGVVPGTDQETQYF
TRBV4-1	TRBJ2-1	CASSQDFYNEQFF
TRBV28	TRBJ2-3	CASRLRLSPADTQYF
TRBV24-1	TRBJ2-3	CAVSSGDTQYF
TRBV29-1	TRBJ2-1	CSVEGDLYNEQFF
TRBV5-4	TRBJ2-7	CASSMGQGAYEQYF
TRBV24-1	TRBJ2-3	CATSGETRDTQYF
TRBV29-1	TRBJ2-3	CSVEGGTSGMPDTQYF
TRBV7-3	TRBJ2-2	CASSVPDKPNTGELFF
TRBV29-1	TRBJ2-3	CSVVPGQNTDTQYF
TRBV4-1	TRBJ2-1	CASSPIGQHNEQFF
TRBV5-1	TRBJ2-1	CASSLGTEEEQFF
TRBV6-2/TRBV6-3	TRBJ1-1	CASLSWGFVDTEAFF
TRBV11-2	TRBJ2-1	CASSPTQRGGNEQFF
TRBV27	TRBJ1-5	CASSLGQYIHQPQHF
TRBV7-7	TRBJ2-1	CASRPLSYNEQFF
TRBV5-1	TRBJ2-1	CASSMTWTEYNEQFF
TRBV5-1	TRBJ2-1	CASTDRDYNEQFF
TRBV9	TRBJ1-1	CASSAPTGHEAFF
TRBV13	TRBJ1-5	CASSFTGEVDQPQHF